This TCR beta chain appears in the sequencing data of a study of T cell responses to AZD1222 COVID-19 vaccine. Notes on this clone: Its target is not known.

TCRdb's table, derived via immunoSEQ multiplex PCR, lists solely in-frame clones and lacks some. This sample has 150,000 to 170,000 clones, with more than 75% found just once. Trimming took 5 bases from V and 3 from J, leaving 15 bases between them. The CDR3 length is 15 residues. CDR1 is MGHDK and CDR2 is SYGVNS in the germline V gene. Findings and limits, study-wide: The repertoires were collected only after the peak T cell response. Just a handful of AZD1222 recipients were seropositive at baseline. Dominant CD4 TCR responses targeted spike regions 160-218 and 743-854.

The sequencing here drew on peripheral blood, taken on day 0 of AZD1222 vaccination. V is TRBV25-1 and J is TRBJ2-3; tentative D call: TRBD2 (5 bases). The receptor comes from an adult in good health. In nucleotides, the CDR3 is TGTGCCAGCAGTTCCTCGGGGATATCTACAGATACGCAGTATTTT. Protein product: CASSSSGISTDTQYF.